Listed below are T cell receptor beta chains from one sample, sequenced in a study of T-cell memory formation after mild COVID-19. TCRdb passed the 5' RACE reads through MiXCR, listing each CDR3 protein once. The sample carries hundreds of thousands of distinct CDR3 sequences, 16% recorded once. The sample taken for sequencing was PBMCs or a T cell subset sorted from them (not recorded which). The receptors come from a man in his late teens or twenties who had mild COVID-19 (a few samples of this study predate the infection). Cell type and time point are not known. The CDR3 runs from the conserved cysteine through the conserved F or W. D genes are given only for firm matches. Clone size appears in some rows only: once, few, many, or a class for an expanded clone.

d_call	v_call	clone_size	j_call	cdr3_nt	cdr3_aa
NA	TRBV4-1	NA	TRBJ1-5	TGCGCCAGCAGCCAAGAGACTAACCAGCCCCAGCATTTT	CASSQETNQPQHF
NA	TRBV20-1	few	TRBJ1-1	TGCAGTGCTAGAGCTTACCAGGGAGGTGGGCGAACTTTCTTT	CSARAYQGGGRTFF
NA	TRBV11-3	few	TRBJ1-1	TGTGCCAGCAGCTTAGGGGGGGGGCCTGAAGCTTTCTTT	CASSLGGGPEAFF
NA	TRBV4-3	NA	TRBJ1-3	TGCGCCAGCAGCCCAGCATCCTCTGGAAACACCATATATTTT	CASSPASSGNTIYF
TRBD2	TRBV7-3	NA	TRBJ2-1	TGTGCCAGCAGCCTCAGACTAGCGGGGAACAATGAGCAGTTCTTC	CASSLRLAGNNEQFF
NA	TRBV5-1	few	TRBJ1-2	TGCGCCAGCAGCTTGAGGTTAGCAAACTATGGCTACACCTTC	CASSLRLANYGYTF
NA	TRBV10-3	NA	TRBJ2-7	TGTGCCATCAGTGCGGACACCTCCTACGAGCAGTACTTC	CAISADTSYEQYF
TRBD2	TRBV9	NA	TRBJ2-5	TGTGCCAGCAGCGTAGCTATAGCGGGGGGGCAAGAGACCCAGTACTTC	CASSVAIAGGQETQYF
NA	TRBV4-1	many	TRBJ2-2	TGCGCCAGCAGCAAGCCGGGACAAAACACCGGGGAGCTGTTTTTT	CASSKPGQNTGELFF
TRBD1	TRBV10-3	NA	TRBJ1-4	TGTGCCACCCAGGGGGCGGGTGAAAAACTGTTTTTT	CATQGAGEKLFF
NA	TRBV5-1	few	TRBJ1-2	TGCGCCAGCAGCTTGAGAGGCAGGGACGATGGCTACACCTTC	CASSLRGRDDGYTF
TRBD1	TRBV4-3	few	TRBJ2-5	TGCGCCAGCAGCCAAGATCGGCAGGGGGAAGAGACCCAGTACTTC	CASSQDRQGEETQYF
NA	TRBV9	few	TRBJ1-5	TGTGCCAGCAGCGCCGGGGGTCGAGGACAGCCCCAGCATTTT	CASSAGGRGQPQHF
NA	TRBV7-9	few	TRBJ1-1	TGTGCCAGCAGCTTAGTCGGACAGCCGAACACTGAAGCTTTCTTT	CASSLVGQPNTEAFF
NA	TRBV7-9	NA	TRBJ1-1	TGTGCCAGCAGGGACCGGGACACTAGAGCTTCGGGCACTGAAGCTTTCTTT	CASRDRDTRASGTEAFF
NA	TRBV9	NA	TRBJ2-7	TGTGCCAGCAGCGCCGCCTGGACGCGGGGGCAGGACGAGCAGTACTTC	CASSAAWTRGQDEQYF
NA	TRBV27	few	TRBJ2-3	TGTGCCAGCAGTGCTATCACGGGGTGGGACACAGATACGCAGTATTTT	CASSAITGWDTDTQYF
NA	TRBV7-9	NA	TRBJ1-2	TGTGCCAGCAGTTACCGGGATCCTGAGAGGGATGGCTACACCTTC	CASSYRDPERDGYTF
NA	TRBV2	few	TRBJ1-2	TGTGCCAGCAGTCGGGACATCACTAACTATGGCTACACCTTC	CASSRDITNYGYTF
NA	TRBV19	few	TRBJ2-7	TGTGCCAGTAGTATTACCTCAGGAAGCTACGAGCAGTACTTC	CASSITSGSYEQYF
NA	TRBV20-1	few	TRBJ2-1	TGCAGTGCTAGAAAAGGGAGCTCCTACAATGAGCAGTTCTTC	CSARKGSSYNEQFF
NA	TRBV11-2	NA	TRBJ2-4	TGTGCCAGCAGCCTAACCGAGGGGATAGCCAAAAACATTCAGTACTTC	CASSLTEGIAKNIQYF
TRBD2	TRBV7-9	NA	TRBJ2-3	TGTGCCAGCAGCCCCCGGACTAGCGGGGGGGTAACGCAGTATTTT	CASSPRTSGGVTQYF
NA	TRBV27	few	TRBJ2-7	TGTGCCAGCACCCCCGGAGGGCCCGAGCAGTACTTC	CASTPGGPEQYF
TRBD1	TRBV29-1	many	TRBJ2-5	TGCAGCACCCGACAGGGGGCATCAGAGACCCAGTACTTC	CSTRQGASETQYF
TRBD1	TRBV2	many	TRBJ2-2	TGTGCCAGCAGTGAAAGGCAGGGGGCCTTGGCCGGGGAGCTGTTTTTT	CASSERQGALAGELFF
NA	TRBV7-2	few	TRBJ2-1	TGTGCCAGCAGCCCACCCGGACTAACCGGAGTCGATGAGCAGTTCTTC	CASSPPGLTGVDEQFF
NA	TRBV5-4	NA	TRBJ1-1	TGTGCCAGCAGCACTGCAATTGGGCGGGAGCAGGCTTTCTTT	CASSTAIGREQAFF
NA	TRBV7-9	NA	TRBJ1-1	TGTGCCAGCAGCTTAGACGGTGCCACTGAAGCTTTCTTT	CASSLDGATEAFF
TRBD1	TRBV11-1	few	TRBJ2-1	TGTGCCAGCAGCGGAGGACAGGTTTACAATGAGCAGTTCTTC	CASSGGQVYNEQFF
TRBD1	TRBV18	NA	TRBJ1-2	TGTGCCAGCTCACCCGCGACAGGGGGCCACGGTGGCTACACCTTC	CASSPATGGHGGYTF
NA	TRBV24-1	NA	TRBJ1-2	TGTGCCACCAGTGAGGGCAGGGGTAGCGATGGCTACACCTTC	CATSEGRGSDGYTF
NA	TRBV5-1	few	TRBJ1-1	TGCGCCAGCAGCTCGGGGCCAGGGTTCGGTGGTGAAGCTTTCTTT	CASSSGPGFGGEAFF
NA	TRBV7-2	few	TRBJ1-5	TGTGCCAGCAGCTTATTTTACAGGGAGACCAATCAGCCCCAGCATTTT	CASSLFYRETNQPQHF
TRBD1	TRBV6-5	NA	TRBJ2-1	TGTGCCAGCAGACCTCGACAGGGACCTTATGAGCAGTTCTTC	CASRPRQGPYEQFF
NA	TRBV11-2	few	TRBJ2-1	TGTGCCAGCAGCCCTTACACCTCCTCCTACAATGAGCAGTTCTTC	CASSPYTSSYNEQFF
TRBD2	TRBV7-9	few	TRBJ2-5	TGTGCCAGCAGCCTGCAGGGACTAGCGGGGGGAGAGACCCAGTACTTC	CASSLQGLAGGETQYF
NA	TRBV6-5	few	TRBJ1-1	TGTGCCAGCAGTTACGCTTCCCCTTTGGGCACTGAAGCTTTCTTT	CASSYASPLGTEAFF
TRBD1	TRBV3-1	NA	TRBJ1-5	TGTGCCAGCAGCCAAGACCCGGACAGGGGACAGCCCCAGCATTTT	CASSQDPDRGQPQHF
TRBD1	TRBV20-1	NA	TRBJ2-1	TGCAGTATCTCGAGGGGGCCGAGGAATGAGCAGTTCTTC	CSISRGPRNEQFF
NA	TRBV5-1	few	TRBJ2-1	TGCGCCAGCAGCTTTCCCCCTTGGAATGAGCAGTTCTTC	CASSFPPWNEQFF
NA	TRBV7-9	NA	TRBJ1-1	TGTGCCAGCAGCCCAGCGCCGAACACTGAAGCTTTCTTT	CASSPAPNTEAFF
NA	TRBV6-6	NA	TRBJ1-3	TGTGCCAGCGTTAAGACCGGAAACACCATATATTTT	CASVKTGNTIYF
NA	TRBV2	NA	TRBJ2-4	TGTGCCAGCAGTGGGGCGGGTGAGACACCCAAAGTCGGGTCCAAAAACATTCAGTACTTC	CASSGAGETPKVGSKNIQYF
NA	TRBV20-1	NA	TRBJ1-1	TGCAGTGCCGTACAGGGGAACACTGAAGCTTTCTTT	CSAVQGNTEAFF
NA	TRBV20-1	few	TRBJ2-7	TGCAGTGCCCAGAGGGCCAGAGACAACTACGAGCAGTACTTC	CSAQRARDNYEQYF
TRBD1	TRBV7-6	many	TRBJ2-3	TGTGCCAGCAGCTTCGGGACAGGCACAGATACGCAGTATTTT	CASSFGTGTDTQYF
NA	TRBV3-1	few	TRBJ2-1	TGTGCCAGCAGCCAGACAGCGTCCTACAATGAGCAGTTCTTC	CASSQTASYNEQFF